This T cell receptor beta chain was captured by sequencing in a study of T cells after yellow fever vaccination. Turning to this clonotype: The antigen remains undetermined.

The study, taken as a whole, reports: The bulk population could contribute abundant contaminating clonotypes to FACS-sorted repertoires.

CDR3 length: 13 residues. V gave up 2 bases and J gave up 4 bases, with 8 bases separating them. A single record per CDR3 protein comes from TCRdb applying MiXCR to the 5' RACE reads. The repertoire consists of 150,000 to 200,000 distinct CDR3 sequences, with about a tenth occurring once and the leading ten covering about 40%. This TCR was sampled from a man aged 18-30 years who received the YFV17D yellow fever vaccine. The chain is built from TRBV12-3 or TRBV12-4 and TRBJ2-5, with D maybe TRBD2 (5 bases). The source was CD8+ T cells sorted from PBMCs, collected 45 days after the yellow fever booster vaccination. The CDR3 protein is CASSLSGRETQYF. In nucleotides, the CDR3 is TGTGCCAGCAGTTTAAGCGGAAGAGAGACCCAGTACTTC.